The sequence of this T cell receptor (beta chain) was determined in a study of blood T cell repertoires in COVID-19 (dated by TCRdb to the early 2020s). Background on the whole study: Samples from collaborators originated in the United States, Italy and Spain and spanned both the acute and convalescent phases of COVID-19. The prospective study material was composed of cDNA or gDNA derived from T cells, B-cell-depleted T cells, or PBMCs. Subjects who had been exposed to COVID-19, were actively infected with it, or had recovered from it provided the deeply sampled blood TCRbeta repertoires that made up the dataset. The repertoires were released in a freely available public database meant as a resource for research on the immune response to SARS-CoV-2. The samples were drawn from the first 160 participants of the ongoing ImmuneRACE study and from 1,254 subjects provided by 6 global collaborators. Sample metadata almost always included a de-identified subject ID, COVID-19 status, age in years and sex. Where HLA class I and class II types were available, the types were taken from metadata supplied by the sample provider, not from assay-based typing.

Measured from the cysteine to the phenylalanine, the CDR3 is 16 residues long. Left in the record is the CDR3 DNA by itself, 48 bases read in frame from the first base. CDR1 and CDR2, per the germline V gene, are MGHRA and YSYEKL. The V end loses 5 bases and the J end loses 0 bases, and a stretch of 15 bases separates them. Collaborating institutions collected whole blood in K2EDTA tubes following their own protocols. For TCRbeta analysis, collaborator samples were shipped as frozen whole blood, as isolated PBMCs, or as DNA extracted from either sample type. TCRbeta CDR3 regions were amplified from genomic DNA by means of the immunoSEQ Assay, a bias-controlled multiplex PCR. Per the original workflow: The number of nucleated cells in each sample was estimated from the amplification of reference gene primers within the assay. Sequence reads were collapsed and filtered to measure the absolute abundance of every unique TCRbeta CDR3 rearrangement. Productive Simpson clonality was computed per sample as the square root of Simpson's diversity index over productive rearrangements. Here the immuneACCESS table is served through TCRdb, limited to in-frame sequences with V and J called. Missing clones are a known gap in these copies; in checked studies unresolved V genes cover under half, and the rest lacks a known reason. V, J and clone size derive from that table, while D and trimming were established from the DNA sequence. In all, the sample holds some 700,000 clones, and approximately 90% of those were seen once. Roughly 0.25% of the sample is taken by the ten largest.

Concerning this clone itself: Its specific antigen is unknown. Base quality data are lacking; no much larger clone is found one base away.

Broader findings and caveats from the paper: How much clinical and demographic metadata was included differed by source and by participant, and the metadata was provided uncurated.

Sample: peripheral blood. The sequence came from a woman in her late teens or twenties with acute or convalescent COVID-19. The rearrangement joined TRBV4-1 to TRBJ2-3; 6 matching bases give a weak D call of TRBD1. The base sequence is TGCGCCAGCAGCTTCAGCACAGGGTCTAGCACAGATACGCAGTATTTT. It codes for CASSFSTGSSTDTQYF.